This T cell receptor (beta chain) appears in the sequencing data of a study of blood T cell repertoires in COVID-19. Study-level background: Collection of acute and convalescent COVID-19 samples took place in the United States, Italy and Spain.

V lost 3 bases, J lost 2 bases, and 5 bases stayed unmatched. The CDR3 covers 17 residues. Germline CDR1 is KGHSH and CDR2 is LQKENI. As originally analysed: Nucleated cell number was recorded as an estimate derived from reference gene primer amplification. Only in-frame clones appear in the TCRdb table, and some are missing; sequencing was by immunoSEQ multiplex PCR. V, J and clone size reflect that table, while D and trimming were determined from the DNA. The sample records 100,000 to 150,000 clones, roughly 90% being singletons. Two consecutive negative NP/OP PCR tests, clearance, or resolved symptoms defined Cohort 3 recovery.

V gene TRBV18 combines with J gene TRBJ2-3, with 13 positions matching TRBD2. The clonotype originates from a woman in her forties or fifties who had recovered from COVID-19. Sequencing was done on a sample of PBMCs or T cells enriched from blood (not recorded which). CDR3 loop: CASSPTSGGAATDTQYF. CDR3 nucleotide sequence: TGTGCCAGCTCACCTACTAGCGGGGGGGCAGCCACAGATACGCAGTATTTT.